Each of the 22 T cell receptor beta chains below was sequenced from the same sample in a study of cytomegalovirus exposure and HLA in healthy donors. PCR amplification relied on 60 Vbeta primers (plus 13 Jbeta primers). This table comes from immunoSEQ multiplex PCR, and its TCRdb copy is limited to in-frame clones, with some not included. Among roughly 140,000 clones listed, nearly 80% were seen once. The sequencing input was PBMCs. These receptor sequences come from a woman in her twenties or thirties in good health and CMV-seronegative.

The rearrangement links TRBV13 to TRBJ1-2, with TRBD1 as a possible D gene (6 bases). Germline-derived CDR1 and CDR2 are PRHDT and FYEKMQ (reference sequence). Trimming took off 7 bases at V and 4 bases at J, with 22 bases between the two ends. The CDR3 loop spans 16 amino acids. The CDR3 DNA follows: TGTGCCAGCATCGGGACAAACCCTGATTGGGGCTATGGCTACACCTTC. Translation gives CASIGTNPDWGYGYTF.

The V and J genes are TRBV7-3 and TRBJ2-7; 14 bases are shared with TRBD2. The CDR3 contains 17 residues. Germline loops: CDR1 SGHTA, CDR2 FQGTGA. V dropped 5 bases and J dropped 2; count of bases not matched to a gene: 8. The CDR3 region is CASSKTGTSGGTYEQYF. The DNA of the CDR3 is TGTGCCAGCAGCAAGACCGGGACTAGCGGGGGAACCTACGAGCAGTACTTC. Full variable domain (outside the CDR3, taken from reference TRBV7-3 and TRBJ2-7): GAGVSQTPSNKVTEKGKYVELRCDPISGHTALYWYRQSLGQGPEFLIYFQGTGAADDSGLPNDRFFAVRPEGSVSTLKIQRTERGDSAVYLCASSKTGTSGGTYEQYFGPGTRLTVT.

This clone was recorded a few times. The V and J genes are TRBV7-8 and TRBJ2-4; TRBD1 aligns across 8 bases. CDR1 is SGHVS and CDR2 is FQNEAQ in the germline V gene. V gave up 1 base and J gave up 8 bases; unmatched junction bases: 4. The CDR3 runs 14 residues. The CDR3 DNA follows: TGTGCCAGCAGCTTAGAGACAGGGGAGGACATTCAGTACTTC. This gives the protein CASSLETGEDIQYF. Using reference TRBV7-8 and TRBJ2-4 for the parts outside the CDR3, the full variable domain is GAGVSQSPRYKVAKRGQDVALRCDPISGHVSLFWYQQALGQGPEFLTYFQNEAQLDKSGLPSDRFFAERPEGSVSTLKIQRTQQEDSAVYLCASSLETGEDIQYFGAGTRLSVL.

The genes are TRBV5-1 and TRBJ2-2; 8 nucleotides agree with TRBD1. The CDR3 extends over 17 amino acids. Germline-derived CDR1 and CDR2 are SGHRS and YFSETQ. V was pared by 0 bases and J by 5 bases, with 9 bases of the junction left unmatched. The CDR3 DNA reads as TGCGCCAGCAGCTTGGACGGCAGGGGGCGAAGAACCGGGGAGCTGTTTTTT. Protein sequence: CASSLDGRGRRTGELFF.

The V and J genes are TRBV30 and TRBJ1-1; unclear D gene. CDR1 is GTSNPN and CDR2 is SVGIG in the germline V gene (reference sequence). The V end was cut by 4 bases, the J end by 10 bases, with 16 bases between. The CDR3 totals 12 residues. The CDR3 DNA sequence: TGTGCCTGGACCGTCGGTAACGTCGGAGCTTTCTTT. It translates to CAWTVGNVGAFF.

The V call is TRBV6-1, the J call TRBJ1-2; TRBD1 is a possible D gene (6 bases). From germline, CDR1 is MNHNS and CDR2 SASEGT. CDR3 length: 14 amino acids. Trimming took 3 bases from V and 4 from J, leaving 12 bases between them. CDR3 nucleotide sequence: TGTGCCAGCAGTGATCGAGACAGGACCTATGGCTACACCTTC. This sequence encodes CASSDRDRTYGYTF.

V and J are TRBV11-3 and TRBJ2-3; perhaps TRBD1 as D (6 bases). Per germline, CDR1 SGHNT and CDR2 YENEEA. The V gene lost 3 bases and the J gene lost 0 bases, with 10 bases spanning the gap. The CDR3 contains 15 residues. CDR3 protein: CASSLGTFSTDTQYF. As DNA, the CDR3 is TGTGCCAGCAGCTTGGGGACATTTAGCACAGATACGCAGTATTTT.

Remarks on this clone: An end of the junction differs from the germline gene, which may be a read error. V usage is TRBV4-1 and J usage is TRBJ1-6, with a possible D match to TRBD1 (5 bases). The CDR3 spans 13 residues. Germline CDR1 MGHRA, CDR2 YSYEKL. CDR3 in DNA: TGTGCCAGCAGCGAAACGGGGGGTTCACCCCTCCACTTT. It encodes CASSETGGSPLHF.

The rearrangement links TRBV29-1 to TRBJ2-7, with TRBD1 matching 10 bases. Trimming took 6 bases from V and 0 from J; bases not matched to a gene: 5. CDR3 length: 14 amino acids. CDR1 and CDR2 from the germline V gene are SQVTM and ANQGSEA. The DNA of the CDR3 is TGCAGCGTGGCGGACAGGGGGGCCTCCTACGAGCAGTACTTC. Encoded protein: CSVADRGASYEQYF.

The CDR3 spells CASSLRTGETGNTIYF. CDR3 nucleotides: TGTGCCAGCAGCCTTCGGACAGGGGAAACGGGAAACACCATATATTTT. This chain joins TRBV5-4 and TRBJ1-3; 9 bases map to TRBD1. There are 16 residues in the CDR3. V lost 4 bases, J lost 4 bases, and 9 bases stayed unmatched. Germline values: CDR1 SGHNT, CDR2 YYREEE (reference sequence).

V and J are TRBV6-5 and TRBJ2-2; D may be TRBD1 (5 bases). Germline V gene lookup returns CDR1 MNHEY and CDR2 SVGAGI. V was pared by 5 bases and J by 5 bases, with 12 bases between. The CDR3 contains 14 residues. The CDR3 sequence: CASSPGRSTGELFF. Here the CDR3 DNA reads TGTGCCAGCAGTCCAGGGCGGAGTACCGGGGAGCTGTTTTTT.

This rearrangement joins TRBV7-3 to TRBJ2-1; 10 bases agree with TRBD2. The CDR3 is 15 residues long. Unmatched junction bases numbered 7, after V lost 5 bases and J lost 6 bases. Germline assignment: CDR1 SGHTA and CDR2 FQGTGA. The CDR3, as DNA: TGTGCCAGCAGCAAGAGCGGGGGGGCGAGCAATGAGCAGTTCTTC. Its translation: CASSKSGGASNEQFF.

The chain joins TRBV7-9 to TRBJ2-3; 8 nucleotides match TRBD1. Germline CDR1 SEHNR, CDR2 FQNEAQ (reference sequence). The CDR3 is 13 amino acids. After removal of 9 bases from V and 6 bases from J, the junction contained 8 bases not matched to a gene. The CDR3 loop is CASGQGGLDTQYF. Here the CDR3 DNA reads TGTGCCAGTGGACAGGGAGGATTGGATACGCAGTATTTT.

The chain employs TRBV6-1 and TRBJ2-1; 9 nucleotides line up with TRBD1. The CDR3 spans 14 residues. The V gene's germline CDR1 is MNHNS and CDR2 SASEGT. Trimming cost V 2 bases and J 8 bases; bases outside gene matches: 4. The CDR3 nucleotides are TGTGCCAGCAGTGAATGGGGACAGGGAGATGAGCAGTTCTTC. This sequence encodes CASSEWGQGDEQFF.

The chain recombines TRBV7-2 with TRBJ2-7; TRBD1 might be the D (5 bases). This CDR3 comprises 14 residues. The ends were cut back, 6 bases at V and 6 bases at J, with 18 bases in the middle. Per germline, CDR1 SGHTA and CDR2 FQGNSA. Here the CDR3 DNA reads TGTGCCAGCAGGTACCGGGCAGGGCTTGGCGAGCAGTACTTC. It is translated as CASRYRAGLGEQYF.

The J gene is TRBJ2-3, the V gene TRBV7-8; 11 bases are a match to TRBD2. Germline values: CDR1 SGHVS, CDR2 FQNEAQ. J was trimmed by 0 bases and V by 1 base; bases with no gene match: 3. The CDR3 runs to 17 residues. Written as DNA, the CDR3 is TGTGCCAGCAGCTTAGGGGGACTAGCGGCTAGCACAGATACGCAGTATTTT. This codes for CASSLGGLAASTDTQYF.

The genes are TRBV5-1 and TRBJ1-1, with D possibly being TRBD1 (5 bases). The CDR3 has 13 residues. V was shortened by 2 bases and J by 1 base, with 6 bases between the two germline ends. Germline V gene lookup returns CDR1 SGHRS and CDR2 YFSETQ. CDR3 in DNA: TGCGCCAGCAGCTTACAGGAGAACACTGAAGCTTTCTTT. This encodes CASSLQENTEAFF.

The gene calls are TRBV2 and TRBJ1-2, with unresolved D. This CDR3 has 12 residues. V lost 4 bases, J lost 3 bases, and 6 bases lay in between. Per the germline V gene, CDR1 is SNHLY and CDR2 is FYNNEI. CDR3 sequence reads: CASSALYYGYTF. CDR3 nucleotide sequence: TGTGCCAGCAGTGCCCTCTACTATGGCTACACCTTC.

The chain has TRBV5-1 and TRBJ1-1, with no clear D. The ends were cut back, 2 bases at V and 5 bases at J, with 4 bases in the middle. This CDR3 comprises 11 residues. The germline CDR1 and CDR2 sequences are SGHRS and YFSETQ. The CDR3 DNA reads TGCGCCAGCAGCTTCGGGACTGAAGCTTTCTTT. Residues: CASSFGTEAFF.

The chain carries TRBV5-8 and TRBJ2-1; TRBD2 aligns across 7 bases. The CDR3 extends over 14 amino acids. Unmatched junction bases numbered 8, after V lost 1 base and J lost 10 bases. The germline V gene encodes CDR1 SGHTS and CDR2 YDEGEE. Written as DNA, the CDR3 is TGTGCCAGCAGCTTGACCCGACAAGCGGGGGAGCAGTTCTTC. Translated: CASSLTRQAGEQFF.

This chain uses TRBV6-4 with TRBJ2-2; 8 nucleotides line up with TRBD2. The ends lost 3 bases at V and 3 bases at J; junction bases unmatched: 3. The CDR3 is 15 residues long. Germline CDR1 reads MRHNA; CDR2 reads SNTAGT. In DNA, the CDR3 is TGTGCCAGCAGTGAGAACGGGGGGGACACCGGGGAGCTGTTTTTT. This gives the protein CASSENGGDTGELFF.

CDR3 DNA sequence: TGTGCCAGCAGCCAGGGAGCTGGGAACGGCTACACCTTC. This encodes CASSQGAGNGYTF. The chain is built from TRBV14 and TRBJ1-2, with no clear D. Looked up from germline, CDR1 is SGHDN and CDR2 is FVKESK. CDR3 length equals 13 residues. The ends were cut back, 3 bases at V and 8 bases at J, with 13 bases in the middle.